The rows below give T cell receptor beta chains drawn from one sample of a study of identical twins. TCRdb independently ran MiXCR on the 5' RACE reads; one entry per CDR3 protein. The table lists 500,000 to 650,000 distinct CDR3 sequences, approximately 20% of them singletons. The data also belong to a second study, concerning yellow fever vaccine responses in identical twins.

The sample was CD4+ T cells sorted from blood. Every receptor here comes from a young woman in good health. The CDR3 runs from the conserved cysteine through the conserved F or W. Fields, in order: D gene, V gene, J gene, clone size, CDR3 DNA, CDR3 protein. D genes are given only for firm matches. Clone size is not always given. Where it is, it says once, few, many or a class for expanded clones.

d_call: .; v_call: TRBV25-1; j_call: TRBJ2-5; clone_size: few; cdr3_nt: TGTGCCAGCACCCCGGAGGCAGGGGATGTGTGGGAGACCCAGTACTTC; cdr3_aa: CASTPEAGDVWETQYF
d_call: .; v_call: TRBV5-1; j_call: TRBJ1-5; clone_size: .; cdr3_nt: TGCGCCAGCAGCTTGGAGGCAGGGGTAAATCAGCCCCAGCATTTT; cdr3_aa: CASSLEAGVNQPQHF
d_call: .; v_call: TRBV7-2; j_call: TRBJ2-7; clone_size: .; cdr3_nt: TGTGCCAGCAGCTTAGCAGTTCTGGGTGGGGAGCAGTACTTC; cdr3_aa: CASSLAVLGGEQYF
d_call: .; v_call: TRBV2; j_call: TRBJ1-1; clone_size: few; cdr3_nt: TGTGCCAGCAGCCCCGGATGGAACACTGAAGCTTTCTTT; cdr3_aa: CASSPGWNTEAFF
d_call: TRBD2; v_call: TRBV6-5; j_call: TRBJ2-4; clone_size: .; cdr3_nt: TGTGCCAGCAGTTACACAACTGGAAGCGGGGGATACAAAAACATTCAGTACTTC; cdr3_aa: CASSYTTGSGGYKNIQYF
d_call: .; v_call: TRBV20-1; j_call: TRBJ2-5; clone_size: few; cdr3_nt: TGCAGTGCTACGAGCGGAGGGGAGACCCAGTACTTC; cdr3_aa: CSATSGGETQYF
d_call: .; v_call: TRBV12-3/TRBV12-4; j_call: TRBJ2-5; clone_size: few; cdr3_nt: TGTGCCAGCAGTCCAGAGTACCAAGAGACCCAGTACTTC; cdr3_aa: CASSPEYQETQYF
d_call: TRBD2; v_call: TRBV28; j_call: TRBJ2-5; clone_size: .; cdr3_nt: TGTGCCAGCAGTCAACCGACTAGCGGAAAAGAGACCCAGTACTTC; cdr3_aa: CASSQPTSGKETQYF
d_call: .; v_call: TRBV20-1; j_call: TRBJ2-7; clone_size: .; cdr3_nt: TGCAGTGCTAGAGAGGGCGGCTCTTCCTACGAGCAGTACTTC; cdr3_aa: CSAREGGSSYEQYF
d_call: .; v_call: TRBV20-1; j_call: TRBJ2-3; clone_size: few; cdr3_nt: TGCAGTGCTCTCGCCTTGAGGGCCGCCACAGATACGCAGTATTTT; cdr3_aa: CSALALRAATDTQYF
d_call: .; v_call: TRBV20-1; j_call: TRBJ1-5; clone_size: few; cdr3_nt: TGCAGTGCTTCAGATGGTGGCAATCAGCCCCAGCATTTT; cdr3_aa: CSASDGGNQPQHF
d_call: TRBD2; v_call: TRBV15; j_call: TRBJ2-3; clone_size: .; cdr3_nt: TGTGCCACCAGCAGAGCTACTAGCGGGGGAGCAGATACGCAGTATTTT; cdr3_aa: CATSRATSGGADTQYF
d_call: .; v_call: TRBV6-1; j_call: TRBJ1-5; clone_size: .; cdr3_nt: TGTGCCAGCAGCCAGACAGAGGGCAATCAGCCCCAGCATTTT; cdr3_aa: CASSQTEGNQPQHF
d_call: TRBD1; v_call: TRBV5-1; j_call: TRBJ1-4; clone_size: .; cdr3_nt: TGCGCCAGCAGCACCGGGACAGGGGATGAAAAACTGTTTTTT; cdr3_aa: CASSTGTGDEKLFF
d_call: .; v_call: TRBV5-6; j_call: TRBJ2-1; clone_size: few; cdr3_nt: TGTGCCAGCTCCCGGGGTAGCCAGGACGGCTACAATGAGCAGTTCTTC; cdr3_aa: CASSRGSQDGYNEQFF
d_call: TRBD1; v_call: TRBV9; j_call: TRBJ2-2; clone_size: .; cdr3_nt: TGTGCCAGCAGCCCCCGGGACAGGGTCGCCGGGGAGCTGTTTTTT; cdr3_aa: CASSPRDRVAGELFF
d_call: .; v_call: TRBV28; j_call: TRBJ1-5; clone_size: few; cdr3_nt: TGTGCCAGCAGTTTGACCAAGGGCGGTCAGCCCCAGCATTTT; cdr3_aa: CASSLTKGGQPQHF
d_call: .; v_call: TRBV7-6; j_call: TRBJ2-1; clone_size: .; cdr3_nt: TGTGCCAGCAGCCCGGGGGCACTAGCATCCTCCTACAATGAGCAGTTCTTC; cdr3_aa: CASSPGALASSYNEQFF
d_call: .; v_call: TRBV5-1; j_call: TRBJ2-1; clone_size: .; cdr3_nt: TGCGCCAGCAGCTTGTCAGGGGAGGCCTACAATGAGCAGTTCTTC; cdr3_aa: CASSLSGEAYNEQFF
d_call: .; v_call: TRBV20-1; j_call: TRBJ2-7; clone_size: few; cdr3_nt: TGCAGTGCCGCTGGGCGGGGAATAAACTACGAGCAGTACTTC; cdr3_aa: CSAAGRGINYEQYF
d_call: TRBD2; v_call: TRBV4-1; j_call: TRBJ2-1; clone_size: few; cdr3_nt: TGCGCCAGCAGCCAGATACTAGCGGGGGGGAACAATGAGCAGTTCTTC; cdr3_aa: CASSQILAGGNNEQFF
d_call: .; v_call: TRBV29-1; j_call: TRBJ2-2; clone_size: few; cdr3_nt: TGCAGCGTTTTAAACACCGGGGAGCTGTTTTTT; cdr3_aa: CSVLNTGELFF
d_call: .; v_call: TRBV6-2/TRBV6-3; j_call: TRBJ2-7; clone_size: .; cdr3_nt: TGTGCCAGCAACCGGGACATGAGCTCCTACGAGCAGTACTTC; cdr3_aa: CASNRDMSSYEQYF